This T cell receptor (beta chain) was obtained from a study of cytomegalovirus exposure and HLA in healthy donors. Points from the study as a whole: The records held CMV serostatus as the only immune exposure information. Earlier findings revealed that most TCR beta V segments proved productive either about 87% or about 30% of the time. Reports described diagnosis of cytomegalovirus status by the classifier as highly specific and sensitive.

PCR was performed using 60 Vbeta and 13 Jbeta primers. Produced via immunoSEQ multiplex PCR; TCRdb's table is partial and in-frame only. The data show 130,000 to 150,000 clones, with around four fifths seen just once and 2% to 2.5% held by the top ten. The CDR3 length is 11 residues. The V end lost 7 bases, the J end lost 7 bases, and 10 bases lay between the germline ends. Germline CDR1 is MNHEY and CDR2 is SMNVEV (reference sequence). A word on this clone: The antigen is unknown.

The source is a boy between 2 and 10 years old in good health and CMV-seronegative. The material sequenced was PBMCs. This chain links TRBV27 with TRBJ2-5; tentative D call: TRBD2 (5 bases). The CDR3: CASIGVGTQYF. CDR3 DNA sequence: TGTGCCAGCATCGGGGTGGGGACCCAGTACTTC.